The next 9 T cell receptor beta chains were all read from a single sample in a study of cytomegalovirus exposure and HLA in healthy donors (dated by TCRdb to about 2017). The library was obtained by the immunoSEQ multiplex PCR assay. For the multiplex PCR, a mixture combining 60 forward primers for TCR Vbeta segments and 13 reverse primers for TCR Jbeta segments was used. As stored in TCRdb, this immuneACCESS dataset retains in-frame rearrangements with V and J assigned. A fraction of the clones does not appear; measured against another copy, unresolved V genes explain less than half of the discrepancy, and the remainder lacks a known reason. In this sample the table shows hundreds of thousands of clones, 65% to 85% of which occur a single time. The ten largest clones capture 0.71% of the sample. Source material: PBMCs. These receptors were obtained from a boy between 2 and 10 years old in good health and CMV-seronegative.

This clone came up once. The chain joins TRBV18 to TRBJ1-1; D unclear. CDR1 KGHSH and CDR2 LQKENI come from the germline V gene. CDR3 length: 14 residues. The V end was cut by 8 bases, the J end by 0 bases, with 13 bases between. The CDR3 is CASVTIRMNTEAFF. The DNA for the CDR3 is TGTGCCAGCGTCACCATCAGGATGAACACTGAAGCTTTCTTT.

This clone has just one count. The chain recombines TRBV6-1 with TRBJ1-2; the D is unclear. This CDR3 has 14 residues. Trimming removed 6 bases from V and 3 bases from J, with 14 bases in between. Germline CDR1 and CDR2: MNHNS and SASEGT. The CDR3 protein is CASSYLGSDYGYTF. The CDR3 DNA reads TGTGCCAGCAGCTACCTTGGGAGCGACTATGGCTACACCTTC.

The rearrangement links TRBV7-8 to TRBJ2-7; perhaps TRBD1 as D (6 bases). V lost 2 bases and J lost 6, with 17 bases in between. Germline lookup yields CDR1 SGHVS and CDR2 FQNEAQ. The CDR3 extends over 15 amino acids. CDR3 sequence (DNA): TGTGCCAGCAGCTTAATGGGGGCAGGGGCAAGCGAGCAGTACTTC. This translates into CASSLMGAGASEQYF.

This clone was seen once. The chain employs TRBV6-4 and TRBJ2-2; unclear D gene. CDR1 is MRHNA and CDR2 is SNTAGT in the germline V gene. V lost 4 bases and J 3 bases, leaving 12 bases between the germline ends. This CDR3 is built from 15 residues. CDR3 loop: CASSVGPQDTGELFF. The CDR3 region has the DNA TGTGCCAGCAGTGTTGGGCCTCAGGACACCGGGGAGCTGTTTTTT.

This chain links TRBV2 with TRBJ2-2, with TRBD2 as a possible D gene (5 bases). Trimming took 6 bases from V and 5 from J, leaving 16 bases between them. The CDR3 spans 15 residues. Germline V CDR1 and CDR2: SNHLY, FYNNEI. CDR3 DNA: TGTGCCAGCAGCGGTAAACTTCGGGGTACCGGGGAGCTGTTTTTT. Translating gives CASSGKLRGTGELFF.

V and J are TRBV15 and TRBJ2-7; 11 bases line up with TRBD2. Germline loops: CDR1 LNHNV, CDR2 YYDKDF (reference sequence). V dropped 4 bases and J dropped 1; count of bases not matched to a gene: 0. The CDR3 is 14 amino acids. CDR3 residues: CATSTSGRSYEQYF. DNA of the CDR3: TGTGCCACCAGCACTAGCGGGAGGTCCTACGAGCAGTACTTC.

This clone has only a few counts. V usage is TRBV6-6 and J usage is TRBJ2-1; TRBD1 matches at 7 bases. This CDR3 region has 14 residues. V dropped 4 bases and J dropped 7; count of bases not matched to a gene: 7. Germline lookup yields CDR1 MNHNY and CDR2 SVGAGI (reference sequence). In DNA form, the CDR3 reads TGTGCCAGCAGTTTAGGACAGGTCCTGAATGAGCAGTTCTTC. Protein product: CASSLGQVLNEQFF.

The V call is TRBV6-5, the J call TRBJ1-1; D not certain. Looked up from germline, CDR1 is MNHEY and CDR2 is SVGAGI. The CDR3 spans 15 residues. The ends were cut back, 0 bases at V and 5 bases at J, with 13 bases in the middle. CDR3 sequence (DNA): TGTGCCAGCAGTTACTCGACACGGGGTGGGACTGAAGCTTTCTTT. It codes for CASSYSTRGGTEAFF.

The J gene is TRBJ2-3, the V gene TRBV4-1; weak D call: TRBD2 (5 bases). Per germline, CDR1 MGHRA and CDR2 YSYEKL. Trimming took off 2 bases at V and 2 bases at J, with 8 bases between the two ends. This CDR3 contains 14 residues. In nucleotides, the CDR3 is TGCGCCAGCAGCCAAAGGACTCCCACAGATACGCAGTATTTT. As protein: CASSQRTPTDTQYF.